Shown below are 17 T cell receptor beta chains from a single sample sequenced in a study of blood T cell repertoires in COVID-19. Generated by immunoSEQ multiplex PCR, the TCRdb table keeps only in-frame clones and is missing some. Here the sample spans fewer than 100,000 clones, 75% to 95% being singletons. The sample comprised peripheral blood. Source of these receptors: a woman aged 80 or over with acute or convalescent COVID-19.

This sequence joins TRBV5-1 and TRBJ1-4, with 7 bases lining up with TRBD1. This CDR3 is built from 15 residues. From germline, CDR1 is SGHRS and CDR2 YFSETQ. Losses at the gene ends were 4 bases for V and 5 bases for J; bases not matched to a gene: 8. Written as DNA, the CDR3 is TGCGCCAGCAGCCACGACTCAGGGGGAAATGAAAAACTGTTTTTT. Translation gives CASSHDSGGNEKLFF.

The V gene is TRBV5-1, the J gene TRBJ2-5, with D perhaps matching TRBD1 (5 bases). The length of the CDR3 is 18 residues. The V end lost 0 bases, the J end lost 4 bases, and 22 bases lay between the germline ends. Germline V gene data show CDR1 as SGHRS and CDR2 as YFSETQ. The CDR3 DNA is TGCGCCAGCAGCTTGGCCGGGCCTAAGGCAGGGCTGGGAGAGACCCAGTACTTC. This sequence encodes CASSLAGPKAGLGETQYF.

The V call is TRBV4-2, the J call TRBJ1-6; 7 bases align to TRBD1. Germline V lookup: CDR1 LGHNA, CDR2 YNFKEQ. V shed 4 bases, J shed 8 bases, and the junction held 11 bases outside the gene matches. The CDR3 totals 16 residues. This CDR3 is CASSLQTGIRDSPLHF. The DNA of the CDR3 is TGTGCCAGCAGCCTCCAGACAGGGATTAGGGATTCACCCCTCCACTTT.

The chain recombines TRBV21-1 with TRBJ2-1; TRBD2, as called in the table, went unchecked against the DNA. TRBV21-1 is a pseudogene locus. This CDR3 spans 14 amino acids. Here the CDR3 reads CASKRDGSYNEQFF. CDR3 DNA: TGTGCCAGCAAGCGGGACGGCTCCTACAATGAGCAGTTCTTC.

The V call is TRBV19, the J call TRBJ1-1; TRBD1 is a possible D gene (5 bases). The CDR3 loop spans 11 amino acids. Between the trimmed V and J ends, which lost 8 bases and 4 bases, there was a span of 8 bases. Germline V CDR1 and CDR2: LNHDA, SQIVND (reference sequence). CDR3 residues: CASGGGTEAFF. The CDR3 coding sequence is TGTGCCAGTGGGGGAGGCACTGAAGCTTTCTTT.

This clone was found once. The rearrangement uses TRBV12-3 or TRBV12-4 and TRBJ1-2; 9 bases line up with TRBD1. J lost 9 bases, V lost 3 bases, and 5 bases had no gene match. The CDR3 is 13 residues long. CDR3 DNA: TGTGCCAGCAGTTTGGGACAGGGCAATAGCTACACCTTC. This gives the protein CASSLGQGNSYTF.

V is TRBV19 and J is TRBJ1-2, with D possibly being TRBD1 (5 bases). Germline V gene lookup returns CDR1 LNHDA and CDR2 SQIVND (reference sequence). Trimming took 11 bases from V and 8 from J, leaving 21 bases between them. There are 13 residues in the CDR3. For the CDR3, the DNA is TGTGCCCCAACCCGACATACAGGCCTCGGCTACACCTTC. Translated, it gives CAPTRHTGLGYTF. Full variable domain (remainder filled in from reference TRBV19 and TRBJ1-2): DGGITQSPKYLFRKEGQNVTLSCEQNLNHDAMYWYRQDPGQGLRLIYYSQIVNDFQKGDIAEGYSVSREKKESFPLTVTSAQKNPTAFYLCAPTRHTGLGYTFGSGTRLTVV.

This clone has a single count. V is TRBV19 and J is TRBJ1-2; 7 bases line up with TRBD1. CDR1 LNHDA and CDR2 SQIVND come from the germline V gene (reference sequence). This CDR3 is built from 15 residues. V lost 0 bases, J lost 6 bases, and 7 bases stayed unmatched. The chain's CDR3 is CASSIDRTGQDGYTF. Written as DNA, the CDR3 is TGTGCCAGTAGTATAGACAGGACAGGTCAGGATGGCTACACCTTC.

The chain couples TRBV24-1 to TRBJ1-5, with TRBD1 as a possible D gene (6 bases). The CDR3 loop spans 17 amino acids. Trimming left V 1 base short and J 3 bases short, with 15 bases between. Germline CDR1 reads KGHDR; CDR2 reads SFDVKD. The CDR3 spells CATSDFWQGMDNQPQHF. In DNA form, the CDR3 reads TGTGCCACCAGTGATTTTTGGCAGGGGATGGACAATCAGCCCCAGCATTTT.

The CDR3 sequence: CASSELQGGGYGYTF. DNA of the CDR3: TGTGCCAGCAGCGAACTACAGGGCGGGGGATATGGCTACACCTTC. The V gene is TRBV7-2, the J gene TRBJ1-2, with a tentative D call TRBD1 (6 bases). CDR1 is SGHTA, CDR2 FQGNSA, per germline. The CDR3 consists of 15 residues. Deletions cut 5 bases from V and 5 bases from J, with 18 bases between.

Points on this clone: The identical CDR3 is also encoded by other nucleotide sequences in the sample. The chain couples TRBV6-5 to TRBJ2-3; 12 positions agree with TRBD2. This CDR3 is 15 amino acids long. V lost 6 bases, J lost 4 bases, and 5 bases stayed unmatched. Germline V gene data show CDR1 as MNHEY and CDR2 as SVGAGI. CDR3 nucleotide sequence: TGTGCCAGCAGCAAGACTAGCGGGAGTTCAGATACGCAGTATTTT. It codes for CASSKTSGSSDTQYF.

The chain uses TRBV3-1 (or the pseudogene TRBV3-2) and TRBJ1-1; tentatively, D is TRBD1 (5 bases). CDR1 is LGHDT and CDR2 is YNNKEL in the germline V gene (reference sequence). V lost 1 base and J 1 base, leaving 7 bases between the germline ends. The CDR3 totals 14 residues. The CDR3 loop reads CASSQAQGNTEAFF. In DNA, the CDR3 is TGTGCCAGCAGCCAAGCTCAGGGGAACACTGAAGCTTTCTTT.

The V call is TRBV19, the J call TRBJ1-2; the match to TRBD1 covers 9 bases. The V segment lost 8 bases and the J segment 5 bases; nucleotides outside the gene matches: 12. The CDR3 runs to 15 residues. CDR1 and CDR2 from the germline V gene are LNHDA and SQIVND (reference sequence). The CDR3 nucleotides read TGTGCCAGTGGCCGGACAGGGGAATTTTGGTATGGCTACACCTTC. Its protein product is CASGRTGEFWYGYTF.

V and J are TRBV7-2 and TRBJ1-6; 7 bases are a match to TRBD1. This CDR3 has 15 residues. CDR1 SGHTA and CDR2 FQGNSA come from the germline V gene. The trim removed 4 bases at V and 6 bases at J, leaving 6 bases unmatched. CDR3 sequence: CASSSRTGGNSPLHF. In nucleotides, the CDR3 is TGTGCCAGCAGCTCCCGGACAGGAGGTAATTCACCCCTCCACTTT.

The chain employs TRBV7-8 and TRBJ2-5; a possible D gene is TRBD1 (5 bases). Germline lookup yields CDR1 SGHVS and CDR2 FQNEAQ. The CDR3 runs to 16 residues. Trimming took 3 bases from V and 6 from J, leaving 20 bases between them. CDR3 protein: CASSLRTLTEPKTQYF. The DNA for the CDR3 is TGTGCCAGCAGCTTGAGAACATTGACAGAGCCAAAGACCCAGTACTTC.

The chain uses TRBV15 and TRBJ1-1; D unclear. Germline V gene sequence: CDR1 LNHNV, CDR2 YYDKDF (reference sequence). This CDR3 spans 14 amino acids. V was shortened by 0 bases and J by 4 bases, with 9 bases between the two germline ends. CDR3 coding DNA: TGTGCCACCAGCAGAGATACCCTGAGCACTGAAGCTTTCTTT. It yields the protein CATSRDTLSTEAFF. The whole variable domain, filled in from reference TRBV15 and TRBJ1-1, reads DAMVIQNPRYQVTQFGKPVTLSCSQTLNHNVMYWYQQKSSQAPKLLFHYYDKDFNNEADTPDNFQSRRPNTSFCFLDIRSPGLGDTAMYLCATSRDTLSTEAFFGQGTRLTVV.

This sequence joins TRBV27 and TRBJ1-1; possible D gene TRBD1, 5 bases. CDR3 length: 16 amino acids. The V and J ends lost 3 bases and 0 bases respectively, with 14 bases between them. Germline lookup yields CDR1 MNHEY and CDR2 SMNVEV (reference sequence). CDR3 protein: CASSFGRGRVNTEAFF. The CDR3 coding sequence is TGTGCCAGCAGTTTCGGTAGGGGCAGGGTGAACACTGAAGCTTTCTTT.